The T cell receptor (beta chain) described here comes from a study of low-dose radiotherapy and immunotherapy resistance in tumors. This clonotype came up once. The likely explanation is a read error, given a far larger clone one base away. Documented time point: after trial treatment. Treatment denoted: LDRT plus nivolumab, ipilimumab, low-dose cyclophosphamide and aspirin (RACIN trial). TRAV- and TRBV-specific primers primed first-strand cDNA, covering alpha and beta chains. It was with a constant-region primer and a V-primer adapter that TCRs were amplified over about 20 PCR cycles. From the reads, TCRdb called clonotypes with MiXCR, one entry per CDR3 protein. The sample comprises around 80,000 distinct CDR3 sequences, around 17% of which are singletons, and 1.3% to 1.5% rests with the top ten. Germline CDR1 SGHTA, CDR2 FQGNSA. This CDR3 spans 15 amino acids.

The sequenced sample was PBMCs, obtained after low-dose radiotherapy plus immunotherapy. The receptor's source is a male donor with prostate cancer. The chain carries TRBV7-2 and TRBJ2-2; TRBD2 aligns across 8 bases. The CDR3 nucleotides read TGTGCCAGCAGCCGGAGCGGGAGTCGAACCGGGGAGCCGTTTTTT. This sequence encodes CASSRSGSRTGEPFF.